What follows describes a single T cell receptor beta chain. This sample is part of a study of blood T cell repertoires in COVID-19. Background on the study: In each case, the material was cDNA or gDNA derived from T cells, B-cell-depleted T cells, or PBMCs.

Clones were sequenced by immunoSEQ multiplex PCR, and TCRdb holds only the in-frame ones, with some missing. The sample shows approximately 450,000 clones, roughly 87% of them seen only once. Germline V lookup: CDR1 SGHAT, CDR2 FQNNGV. J gave up 0 bases and V 4 bases, and 7 bases lay outside the gene matches. The CDR3 is 16 amino acids. V usage is TRBV11-2 and J usage is TRBJ1-2; 8 bases match TRBD1. Material: PBMCs or T cells enriched from blood (not recorded which). The TCR sequence derives from a woman under 30 with acute COVID-19. The CDR3 region has the DNA TGTGCCAGCAGCTCTGGACAGGGAGTAGCTAACTATGGCTACACCTTC. This gives the protein CASSSGQGVANYGYTF.